The 10 T cell receptor beta chains below come from one sample, sequenced in a study of blood T cell repertoires in COVID-19. Libraries were prepared by immunoSEQ multiplex PCR; TCRdb keeps only in-frame clonotypes and omits some of them. Of some 510,000 clones in the sample, 70% to 90% were seen once. The sequencing sample was made of PBMCs or T cells enriched from blood (not recorded which). Every receptor here comes from a woman aged 40 to 50 who had recovered from COVID-19.

This chain joins TRBV11-2 and TRBJ2-5; weak D call: TRBD1 (6 bases). Trimming removed 5 bases at V and 3 bases at J, with 10 bases between. Germline values: CDR1 SGHAT, CDR2 FQNNGV. The CDR3 contains 13 residues. The CDR3 loop reads CASSRRTEETQYF. The CDR3 DNA follows: TGTGCCAGCAGCCGTCGGACAGAAGAGACCCAGTACTTC.

The rearrangement joins TRBV30 to TRBJ1-1, with D possibly TRBD1 on 5 matching bases. The CDR3 is made up of 13 amino acids. Germline CDR1 is GTSNPN and CDR2 is SVGIG (reference sequence). Trimming pared 1 base from V and 3 bases from J, leaving 9 bases between. CDR3 bases: TGTGCCTGGAGTGAGGGGAGGGACACTGAAGCTTTCTTT. This sequence encodes CAWSEGRDTEAFF.

The chain links TRBV30 to TRBJ1-5; TRBD1 might be the D (5 bases). The CDR3 contains 13 residues. CDR1 and CDR2 (germline): GTSNPN, SVGIG (reference sequence). Trimming cost V 4 bases and J 8 bases, with 15 bases left between them. The CDR3, as DNA: TGTGCCTGGAACCAGGGTCTCCGGGAGCCCCAGCATTTT. Its protein product is CAWNQGLREPQHF.

CDR3 in DNA: TGTGCCAGCAGTTTAGGTAGCCCCTACGAGCAGTACTTC. Residues: CASSLGSPYEQYF. The V gene is TRBV12-3 or TRBV12-4, the J gene TRBJ2-7; no firm D call. This CDR3 has 13 residues. V gave up 1 base and J gave up 2 bases, with 6 bases separating them.

CDR3 coding DNA: TGTGCCACCAGCAGAGTTGGGGCCGGCTACACCTTC. The encoded protein is CATSRVGAGYTF. This chain joins TRBV15 and TRBJ1-2; the D gene is possibly TRBD1 (5 bases). V gave up 1 base and J gave up 8 bases, with 8 bases separating them. The CDR3 is made up of 12 amino acids. Germline CDR1 reads LNHNV; CDR2 reads YYDKDF (reference sequence).

The chain combines TRBV6-6 with TRBJ1-2, with D possibly matching TRBD1 (5 bases). This CDR3 is 14 amino acids long. Deletions cut 2 bases from V and 2 bases from J, with 9 bases between. Germline loops: CDR1 MNHNY, CDR2 SVGAGI (reference sequence). Written as DNA, the CDR3 is TGTGCCAGCAGTTACCTGACAGAAAACTATGGCTACACCTTC. It translates to CASSYLTENYGYTF.

The chain joins TRBV11-3 to TRBJ2-7; 7 bases fit TRBD1. This CDR3 region has 14 residues. Germline values: CDR1 SGHNT, CDR2 YENEEA. J lost 5 bases, V lost 3 bases, and 7 bases had no gene match. The CDR3 sequence is CASSFKGARNEQYF. CDR3 nucleotide sequence: TGTGCCAGCAGCTTTAAGGGGGCTCGTAACGAGCAGTACTTC.

This chain connects TRBV6-2 or TRBV6-3 to TRBJ1-4, with 7 bases lining up with TRBD1. CDR1 MNHEY and CDR2 SVGEGT come from the germline V gene. V lost 6 bases, J lost 7 bases, and 8 bases stayed unmatched. This CDR3 contains 14 residues. CDR3 region: CASSLDRILEKLFF. DNA of the CDR3: TGTGCCAGCAGCCTGGACAGGATTCTTGAAAAACTGTTTTTT.

The chain joins TRBV21-1 to TRBJ2-3; TRBD2 is the table's D call and was not checked against the DNA. TRBV21-1 is a pseudogene. The CDR3 is 18 amino acids. The CDR3 nucleotides are TGTGCCAGCAGCAAAGTAGCCTTAAGGGACTTATACCCAGATACGCAGTATTTT. Residues: CASSKVALRDLYPDTQYF.

This chain uses TRBV4-3 with TRBJ1-2; 12 nucleotides agree with TRBD1. The germline gives CDR1 LGHNA, CDR2 YSLEER. The trim removed 4 bases at V and 2 bases at J, leaving 11 bases unmatched. The CDR3 spans 18 residues. DNA for the CDR3: TGCGCCAGCAGCCCGGTGGGGGGACAGGGGGCTTTAAACTATGGCTACACCTTC. Its translation is CASSPVGGQGALNYGYTF.